This TCR beta chain was sequenced in a study of blood T cell repertoires in COVID-19. Looking at the study overall: T cells, B-cell-depleted T cells, or PBMCs provided the cDNA or gDNA that served as material.

Sequencing used immunoSEQ multiplex PCR; TCRdb keeps in-frame clones, though not all of them. The sample yields roughly 290,000 clones, 89% seen once. Material for sequencing was peripheral blood. The receptor comes from a woman aged 55-69 years with acute or convalescent COVID-19.

In nucleotides, the CDR3 is TGTGCCAGTAGTATAGTAAAGGGGGAGACCCAGTACTTC. This gives the protein CASSIVKGETQYF. The chain combines TRBV19 with TRBJ2-5, with D possibly matching TRBD1 (5 bases). The V end lost 1 base, the J end lost 5 bases, and 8 bases lay between the germline ends. Germline CDR1 is LNHDA and CDR2 is SQIVND (reference sequence). The CDR3 has 13 amino acids.